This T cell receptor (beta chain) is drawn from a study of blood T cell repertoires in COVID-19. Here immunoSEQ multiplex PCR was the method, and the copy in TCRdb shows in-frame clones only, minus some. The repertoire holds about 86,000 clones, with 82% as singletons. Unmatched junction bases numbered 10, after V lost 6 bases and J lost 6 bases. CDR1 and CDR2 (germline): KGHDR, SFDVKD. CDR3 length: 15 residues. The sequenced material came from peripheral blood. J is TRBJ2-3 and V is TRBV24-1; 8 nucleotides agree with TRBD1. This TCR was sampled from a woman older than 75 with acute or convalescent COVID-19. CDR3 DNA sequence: TGTGCCACCAGTATAGGACAGGGCGTCGGGGATACGCAGTATTTT. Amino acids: CATSIGQGVGDTQYF.